These T cell receptor beta chains were read from a single sample in a study of shared clonotypes between healthy human individuals. Repertoires were generated with immunoSEQ multiplex PCR, while TCRdb's copy carries only in-frame clones and drops some. The sample yields around 2.5 million clones, 90% to 95% seen once. The sequencing sample was made of naive CD4+ T cells from PBMCs. These receptors all stem from a young man in good health. Some clones in this sample may be carry-over from other donors' samples. Each CDR3 is given with its conserved first and last residue.

v_call	cdr3_aa
TRBV4-1	CASSQEESQPQHF
TRBV28	CASGSFRELIYEQYF
TRBV27	CASRQGRANEQYF
TRBV18	CASSPPLGMTGTEAFF
TRBV7-9	CAARGDRGDYEQYF
TRBV5-8	CASSLQGAGNTIYF
TRBV28	CASSFWTSGRANTGELFF
TRBV4-2	CASSQALGQGNTIYF
TRBV5-6	CASSLPPAGELFF
TRBV5-1	CASSPRVGNTEAFF
TRBV2	CASSRDYEQYF
TRBV7-9	CASSPSPRGGSSYNEQFF
TRBV21-1	CASPQGVGQETQYF
TRBV5-1	CASSSTSGSPLAYNEQFF
TRBV9	CASSVDRREGGEQFF
TRBV6-1	CAAEQLGVFIDEQYF
TRBV19	CASGSLGAEAFF
TRBV27	CASSSSRTGVTLEKLFF
TRBV5-4	CASSFVSGTISHEQFF
TRBV7-2	CASSLALGQGAAGELFF
TRBV21-1	CARNQHRHSNQPQHF
TRBV18	CASSPDRANTGELFF
TRBV7-2	CASSSLEAAEAFF
TRBV2	CASRTSGQETQYF
TRBV27	CASSLRWPLIRGSGGPNEQFF
TRBV21-1	CASSTLGTQGRWTCRAFF